These T cell receptor beta chains were read from a single sample in a study of vaccination effects on CD4 cells after COVID-19. No antigen has been assigned to these receptors. Using immunoSEQ multiplex PCR, the repertoire was profiled, and TCRdb retains in-frame clones only, with some absent. Among tens of thousands of clones, more than 75% were seen once, and the ten largest hold about 5%. Sequenced here: CD4+ T cells from PBMCs cultured with HIV peptides, sampled before COVID-19 vaccination. The receptors were sampled from a human donor who had a prior SARS-CoV-2 infection. Each CDR3 is given with its conserved first and last residue. D genes are given only for firm matches. Clone size is shown for a subset of rows, as once, few, many or a class of expanded clone.

cdr3_nt cdr3_aa clone_size v_call d_call j_call
TGTGCCAGCAGTCGACCCACCCGACGGGCTAATGAGGCTGAAGCTTTCTTT CASSRPTRRANEAEAFF - TRBV6-6 - TRBJ1-1
TGTGCCAGCAGTATAGCGGGATTACAGTTCTTC CASSIAGLQFF - TRBV5-6 TRBD2 TRBJ2-1
TGTGCCAGCAGTTTTTCTCCCAATTCACCCCTCCACTTT CASSFSPNSPLHF few TRBV12-3/TRBV12-4 - TRBJ1-6
TGCAGCGTTGGTTCGGAAAAACTGTTTTTT CSVGSEKLFF - TRBV29-1 - TRBJ1-4
TGTGCCAGCAACCGGGGACTAGTGCCGGGGGAGCAGTACTTC CASNRGLVPGEQYF - TRBV7-2 TRBD2 TRBJ2-7
TGTGCCAGCAGCTTTTCCCAGGAGTACACAGATACGCAGTATTTT CASSFSQEYTDTQYF - TRBV11-3 - TRBJ2-3
TGTGCCTGGAGTGTCGAGGGGTACGCTGAAGCTTTCTTT CAWSVEGYAEAFF - TRBV30 - TRBJ1-1
TGTGCCAGTAGTCGCCAGCCCCTACAAGGGGAGCAGTTCTTC CASSRQPLQGEQFF - TRBV19 - TRBJ2-1
TGTGCCAGCAGCCAAGGTGACATAGACACCGGGGAGCTGTTTTTT CASSQGDIDTGELFF - TRBV4-2 - TRBJ2-2
TGCGCCAGCAGCTTGGGGTTCGGGACAGCCCAATACGAGCAGTACTTC CASSLGFGTAQYEQYF few TRBV5-1 TRBD1 TRBJ2-7
TGCAGTGCTTCGAGTTGGGAAAAACTGTTTTTT CSASSWEKLFF - TRBV20-1 - TRBJ1-4
TGCGCCAGCAGCCAAGGGACTAGCGGGAGTGGGGAGACCCAGTACTTC CASSQGTSGSGETQYF - TRBV4-3 TRBD2 TRBJ2-5
TGCGCCAGCAGCCCCGTTCCGTCCGGGACAGGCGTGAATGAGCAGTTCTTC CASSPVPSGTGVNEQFF few TRBV5-1 TRBD1 TRBJ2-1
TGTGCCAGCTCGAAGGCCCCCGGGACAGGGTCCTACGAGCAGTACTTC CASSKAPGTGSYEQYF - TRBV18 TRBD1 TRBJ2-7
TGTGCCAGCAGTACCTCTTGGGGGAGCGGTGAGCAGTTCTTC CASSTSWGSGEQFF few TRBV6-5 - TRBJ2-1
TGTGCCAGCAGCTTGGACAGGGGGCGCACCGGGGAGCTGTTTTTT CASSLDRGRTGELFF - TRBV5-6 TRBD1 TRBJ2-2
TGTGCCAGCAGCTCAGGACAGTTTTCCTACAATGAGCAGTTCTTC CASSSGQFSYNEQFF - TRBV5-6 - TRBJ2-1
TGTGCCAGTAGTTTCGGGACTCTAATCTCCTACGAGCAGTACTTC CASSFGTLISYEQYF - TRBV19 - TRBJ2-7
TGTGCCAGCAGTTCTAACAGGGGGGGGATGAACACTGAAGCTTTCTTT CASSSNRGGMNTEAFF - TRBV27 TRBD1 TRBJ1-1
TGTGCCAGCAGTTACAGGGGAGGGTCACCCCTCCACTTT CASSYRGGSPLHF once TRBV6-5 - TRBJ1-6
TGTGCCGCCGGGGGGGGACTCGGCACGCAGTATTTT CAAGGGLGTQYF - TRBV25-1 TRBD2 TRBJ2-3
TGTGCCAGCAGTACTCGGGACAGAGATGAAAAACTGTTTTTT CASSTRDRDEKLFF - TRBV6-5 TRBD1 TRBJ1-4
TGTGCCAGCAGCTTGGATCGGAATGAGCAGTTCTTC CASSLDRNEQFF - TRBV5-4 - TRBJ2-1
TGTGCCAGTACCTCAGTTGGGGCAGGCCAAGAGACCCAGTACTTC CASTSVGAGQETQYF - TRBV19 - TRBJ2-5
TGTGCCAGCGCCAGACCGGGACAGGGGAATAATTCACCCCTCCACTTT CASARPGQGNNSPLHF once TRBV6-6 TRBD1 TRBJ1-6
TGTGCCAGCTCACCCAATCCGGGACAGGGTTTGAGAGGGACCGGGGAGCTGTTTTTT CASSPNPGQGLRGTGELFF - TRBV18 TRBD1 TRBJ2-2
TGTGCCAGCAGTCAAGCGGGAGGTCAAGAGACCCAGTACTTC CASSQAGGQETQYF - TRBV28 TRBD2 TRBJ2-5
TGTGCCAGCAGCCGTCGACTAGCGGGAAGGCGGGACGAGCAGTACTTC CASSRRLAGRRDEQYF - TRBV14 TRBD2 TRBJ2-7
TGCAGCGTCGGACAGGGTGCGCCCGAGCAGTACTTC CSVGQGAPEQYF - TRBV29-1 TRBD1 TRBJ2-7
TGTGCCAGCAGTCTGCTAGCGGGAGGTAGATACGGGCAGTATTTT CASSLLAGGRYGQYF - TRBV2 TRBD2 TRBJ2-3
TGTGCCGGCTCTGGGTCTAGGGGGCTCGAGCAGTACTTC CAGSGSRGLEQYF - TRBV2 TRBD1 TRBJ2-7
TGTGCCAGCGGCACTCACCTGGGGGAAGAGACCCAGTACTTC CASGTHLGEETQYF few TRBV11-2 - TRBJ2-5
TGTGCCAGCAGCCAGGCAGAAAACATTCAGTACTTC CASSQAENIQYF - TRBV3-1/TRBV3-2 - TRBJ2-4
TGTGCCAGCAGCTTACCCGAGTTGGGGGCGGATACGCAGTATTTT CASSLPELGADTQYF - TRBV11-1 - TRBJ2-3
TGCGCCAGCAGCACCCGGACAGGGAACAATTCACCCCTCCACTTT CASSTRTGNNSPLHF - TRBV5-1 TRBD1 TRBJ1-6
TGTGCCAGCAGCGTAGGCCGTGGAAACACCATATATTTT CASSVGRGNTIYF - TRBV9 - TRBJ1-3
TGCGCCAGCGCCCTCGATAGCAATCAGCCCCAGCATTTT CASALDSNQPQHF - TRBV10-2 - TRBJ1-5
TGTGCCAGCAGCTCTCAGGGGGGCTCCTACGAGCAGTACTTC CASSSQGGSYEQYF - TRBV5-5 - TRBJ2-7
TGTGCCAGCAGCCTTAACACCTATAGCAATCAGCCCCAGCATTTT CASSLNTYSNQPQHF - TRBV6-2/TRBV6-3 - TRBJ1-5
TGTGCCAGCAGCTCGGACAGGGATAATGAGCAGTTCTTC CASSSDRDNEQFF few TRBV13 TRBD1 TRBJ2-1
TGTGCCAGCAGTGAAGCCAGGGGAGAGGAGACTGAAGCTTTCTTT CASSEARGEETEAFF - TRBV2 - TRBJ1-1
TGTGCCAGCAGCCAAGCGGGGTACCAAGAGACCCAGTACTTC CASSQAGYQETQYF - TRBV3-1/TRBV3-2 - TRBJ2-5
TGTGCCATCCAACGGGAGGCTGGAAACACCATATATTTT CAIQREAGNTIYF - TRBV10-3 - TRBJ1-3
TGTGCCAGCAGCTTAGATCGGGGTGAGCAGTACTTC CASSLDRGEQYF - TRBV11-3 - TRBJ2-7
TGCGCCAGCAGCTTGGGGTCCGACAGGGGCAAGTACGAGCAGTACTTC CASSLGSDRGKYEQYF - TRBV5-1 TRBD1 TRBJ2-7
TGTGCCAGCAGCCACGAATTACTGCTAGTCTATGGCTACACCTTC CASSHELLLVYGYTF - TRBV7-9 - TRBJ1-2
TGTGCCAGCACCCCGATAGCGGGAGGTTTAGAGACCCAGTACTTC CASTPIAGGLETQYF medium-sized TRBV9 TRBD2 TRBJ2-5
TGTGCCAGCAGAAAACAGGACCTTACTGAAGCTTTCTTT CASRKQDLTEAFF - TRBV6-5 - TRBJ1-1
TGTGCCAGCAGCCTCCGGGGCGGACCGAACACTGAAGCTTTCTTT CASSLRGGPNTEAFF once TRBV3-1/TRBV3-2 - TRBJ1-1
TGTGCCAGCAGTGACTCGAGGGTTCCTAACTATGGCTACACCTTC CASSDSRVPNYGYTF once TRBV6-4 - TRBJ1-2
TGTGCCAGCAGTGATTCTGGCCGGTGGGGTCAGCCCCAGCATTTT CASSDSGRWGQPQHF - TRBV2 - TRBJ1-5
TGTGCCAGCAGCTTAGGGGTAGGGGCGCTTCCACTAATCTCTGGCTACACCTTC CASSLGVGALPLISGYTF - TRBV7-9 - TRBJ1-2
TGTGCCAGCAGCTATCCCTACGAGCAGTACTTC CASSYPYEQYF - TRBV25-1 - TRBJ2-7
TGTGCCAGCACCACCCCCCGGAGGGGGAACACTGAAGCTTTCTTT CASTTPRRGNTEAFF - TRBV28 - TRBJ1-1
TGTGCCAGCAGCCTAGGACTAGCGTTAGACAATGAGCAGTTCTTC CASSLGLALDNEQFF once TRBV5-4 TRBD2 TRBJ2-1